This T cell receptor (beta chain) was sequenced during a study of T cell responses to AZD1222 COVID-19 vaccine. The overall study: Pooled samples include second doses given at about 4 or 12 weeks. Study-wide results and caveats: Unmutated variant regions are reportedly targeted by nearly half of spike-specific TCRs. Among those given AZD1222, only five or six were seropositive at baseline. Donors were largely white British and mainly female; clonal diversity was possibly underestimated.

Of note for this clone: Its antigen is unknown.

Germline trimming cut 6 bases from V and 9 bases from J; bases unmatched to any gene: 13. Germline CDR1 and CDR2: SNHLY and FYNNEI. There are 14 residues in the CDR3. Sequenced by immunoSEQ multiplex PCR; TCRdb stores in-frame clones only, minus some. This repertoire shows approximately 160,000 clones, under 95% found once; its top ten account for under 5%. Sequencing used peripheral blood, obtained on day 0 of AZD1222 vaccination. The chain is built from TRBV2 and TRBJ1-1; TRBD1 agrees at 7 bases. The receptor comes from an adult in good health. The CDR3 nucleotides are TGTGCCAGCAGAGATTCCATCGGGACAGAGCAAGCTTTCTTT. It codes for CASRDSIGTEQAFF.